One sample yielded the 30 T cell receptor beta chains listed below, sequenced in a study of T cell repertoires in ileal Crohn's disease. Generated by immunoSEQ multiplex PCR, the TCRdb table keeps only in-frame clones and is missing some. Among around 8,000 clones listed, 60% to 85% were seen once. Sample: ileal tissue. These receptors all stem from an adult with Crohn's disease.

The rearrangement joins TRBV29-1 to TRBJ2-3; 10 bases are shared with TRBD2. The CDR3 length is 14 residues. Germline loops: CDR1 SQVTM, CDR2 ANQGSEA. V shed 8 bases and J 5 bases; nucleotides not matched to a gene: 10. The CDR3 coding sequence is TGCAGCTCAAAAGCGGGGGGGTCTTTAGATACGCAGTATTTT. Its protein is CSSKAGGSLDTQYF.

V and J are TRBV30 and TRBJ2-3; 10 positions agree with TRBD2. Unmatched junction bases numbered 5, after V lost 5 bases and J lost 9 bases. This CDR3 has 12 residues. Germline-derived CDR1 and CDR2 are GTSNPN and SVGIG (reference sequence). CDR3 nucleotides: TGTGCCTGGCATAGCGGGGGGCGGACGCAGTATTTT. Amino acids: CAWHSGGRTQYF.

The chain carries TRBV30 and TRBJ2-2; no firm D call. The CDR3 is 13 residues long. Germline V CDR1 and CDR2: GTSNPN, SVGIG (reference sequence). Trimming took off 3 bases at V and 1 base at J, with 6 bases between the two ends. CDR3 DNA: TGTGCCTGGAGGCGCGGGAACACCGGGGAGCTGTTTTTT. Translation gives CAWRRGNTGELFF.

Regarding this clone: Because the CDR3 is missing its conserved closing phenylalanine or tryptophan, this is likely a read error. The DNA is omitted, as the CDR3 cannot be located on it reliably, and the CDR3 follows TCRdb's listing. The chain links TRBV30 to TRBJ2-7; the listed D gene, TRBD2, was not tested against the DNA. From its first to its last residue, the CDR3 has 11 amino acids. Germline V gene sequence: CDR1 GTSNPN, CDR2 SVGIG (reference sequence). The chain's CDR3 is CAWSVSGEVSL.

The V and J genes are TRBV19 and TRBJ2-7, with 7 bases aligning to TRBD2. CDR3 size: 14 residues. CDR1 is LNHDA and CDR2 is SQIVND in the germline V gene (reference sequence). V gave up 7 bases and J gave up 0 bases; unmatched junction bases: 6. CDR3 nucleotides: TGTGCCAGTACCGCCGGGGGGAACTCCTACGAGCAGTACTTC. This translates into CASTAGGNSYEQYF.

The V call is TRBV4-2, the J call TRBJ2-5, with D tentatively TRBD2 (7 bases). The CDR3 is made up of 15 amino acids. The V end was cut by 0 bases, the J end by 6 bases, with 14 bases between. Germline loops: CDR1 LGHNA, CDR2 YNFKEQ. This chain's CDR3 is CASSQDLEGGKTQYF. CDR3 nucleotides: TGTGCCAGCAGCCAAGATTTGGAGGGGGGGAAGACCCAGTACTTC.

V and J are TRBV4-2 and TRBJ2-1; a weak D match, TRBD1 (5 bases). The V and J ends lost 2 bases and 6 bases respectively, with 11 bases between them. The CDR3 is 14 amino acids. Germline CDR1 and CDR2: LGHNA and YNFKEQ. CDR3 nucleotides: TGTGCCAGCAGCCAAATTGACAGAGGCAATGAGCAGTTCTTC. This sequence encodes CASSQIDRGNEQFF.

The chain has TRBV6-1 and TRBJ2-3; 14 bases fit TRBD2. The V gene's germline CDR1 is MNHNS and CDR2 SASEGT. The CDR3 runs 15 residues. Trimming removed 3 bases from V and 4 bases from J; junction bases left unmatched: 0. This CDR3 reads CASSETSGGADTQYF. CDR3 in DNA: TGTGCCAGCAGTGAGACTAGCGGGGGGGCAGATACGCAGTATTTT.

The gene calls are TRBV5-1 and TRBJ1-3; D remains ambiguous. V was shortened by 0 bases and J by 0 bases, with 4 bases between the two germline ends. The CDR3 extends over 14 amino acids. Germline values: CDR1 SGHRS, CDR2 YFSETQ. CDR3 in amino acids: CASSLDNSGNTIYF. The CDR3 nucleotides are TGCGCCAGCAGCTTGGACAACTCTGGAAACACCATATATTTT. The full variable domain, completed using reference TRBV5-1 and TRBJ1-3, is KAGVTQTPRYLIKTRGQQVTLSCSPISGHRSVSWYQQTPGQGLQFLFEYFSETQRNKGNFPGRFSGRQFSNSRSEMNVSTLELGDSALYLCASSLDNSGNTIYFGEGSWLTVV.

V gene TRBV6-1 combines with J gene TRBJ2-1; the match to TRBD2 covers 13 bases. CDR3 length: 15 amino acids. V lost 6 bases to trimming and J lost 4 bases; unmatched junction nucleotides: 3. Per germline, CDR1 MNHNS and CDR2 SASEGT. CDR3 sequence (DNA): TGTGCCAGCAGGCCGGGACTAGCGGGATACAATGAGCAGTTCTTC. Amino acid sequence: CASRPGLAGYNEQFF.

In this sample, this clone turned up once. The gene calls are TRBV5-6 and TRBJ2-7; 10 positions match TRBD1. The CDR3 covers 15 residues. Germline loops: CDR1 SGHDT, CDR2 YYEEEE. V shed 4 bases and J 7 bases; nucleotides not matched to a gene: 11. CDR3 residues: CASSTLGTGAREQYF. DNA for the CDR3: TGTGCCAGCAGCACGCTCGGGACAGGGGCCAGGGAGCAGTACTTC.

The chain joins TRBV11-2 to TRBJ2-5; a possible D gene is TRBD2 (6 bases). This CDR3 is 15 amino acids long. The V and J ends lost 3 bases and 4 bases respectively, with 15 bases between them. CDR1 and CDR2 (germline): SGHAT, FQNNGV. The CDR3: CASSFGAGIRETQYF. CDR3 in DNA: TGTGCCAGCAGCTTCGGAGCGGGTATAAGAGAGACCCAGTACTTC.

The chain couples TRBV30 to TRBJ1-2; D gene uncertain. Trimming pared 0 bases from V and 4 bases from J, leaving 12 bases between. CDR1 and CDR2 from the germline V gene are GTSNPN and SVGIG (reference sequence). The CDR3 consists of 14 residues. For the CDR3, the DNA is TGTGCCTGGAGTGTTAACTCCCGATTCTATGGCTACACCTTC. Protein: CAWSVNSRFYGYTF.

V is TRBV10-3 and J is TRBJ1-2; D not certain. The CDR3 has 13 amino acids. Germline loops: CDR1 ENHRY, CDR2 SYGVKD. Trimming removed 2 bases at V and 2 bases at J, with 6 bases between. The CDR3 DNA reads as TGTGCCATCAGTGAGGGGCAGAACTATGGCTACACCTTC. Its protein product is CAISEGQNYGYTF.

V usage is TRBV25-1 and J usage is TRBJ1-5; D ambiguous. The V gene lost 4 bases and the J gene lost 2 bases, with 9 bases spanning the gap. Germline V CDR1 and CDR2: MGHDK, SYGVNS. This CDR3 is built from 14 residues. The CDR3 sequence: CASSGEEGNQPQHF. CDR3 bases: TGTGCCAGCAGTGGAGAGGAAGGCAATCAGCCCCAGCATTTT.

The V call is TRBV15, the J call TRBJ1-5; D is ambiguous. V dropped 0 bases and J dropped 5 bases, with 11 bases sitting between them. Germline CDR1 reads LNHNV; CDR2 reads YYDKDF (reference sequence). CDR3 length: 15 residues. CDR3: CATSRDKWLDQPQHF. The CDR3 bases are TGTGCCACCAGCAGAGATAAGTGGCTAGATCAGCCCCAGCATTTT.

V gene TRBV2 combines with J gene TRBJ1-2; unclear D gene. Trimming took off 6 bases at V and 5 bases at J, with 16 bases between the two ends. The length of the CDR3 is 14 residues. Germline CDR1 SNHLY, CDR2 FYNNEI. The CDR3 nucleotides are TGTGCCAGCAGCCCCCCCCAAGTTCGGTATGGCTACACCTTC. Protein product: CASSPPQVRYGYTF.

This chain connects TRBV15 to TRBJ1-5; D call uncertain. The CDR3 runs 15 residues. In germline, CDR1 is LNHNV, CDR2 YYDKDF (reference sequence). Trimming removed 0 bases from V and 3 bases from J, with 9 bases in between. DNA for the CDR3: TGTGCCACCAGCAGAGATAAACAGATCAATCAGCCCCAGCATTTT. Translating it yields CATSRDKQINQPQHF. Full variable domain (missing parts from reference TRBV15 and TRBJ1-5): DAMVIQNPRYQVTQFGKPVTLSCSQTLNHNVMYWYQQKSSQAPKLLFHYYDKDFNNEADTPDNFQSRRPNTSFCFLDIRSPGLGDTAMYLCATSRDKQINQPQHFGDGTRLSIL.

V gene TRBV28 combines with J gene TRBJ2-7, with D perhaps TRBD2 (6 bases). Germline V gene sequence: CDR1 MDHEN, CDR2 SYDVKM. V was clipped by 5 bases and J by 1 base, with 24 bases between them. This CDR3 contains 18 residues. The CDR3 bases are TGTGCCAGCAGTCCCCCAGGTAGGGAGGCTACTCATTCCTACGAGCAGTACTTC. It codes for CASSPPGREATHSYEQYF.

Within the sample, this clone is medium-sized (0.01 to 0.1%). The rearrangement uses TRBV2 and TRBJ1-2; D unresolved. This CDR3 contains 15 residues. With 9 bases removed from V and 3 bases from J, the gap between germline ends came to 20 bases. The V gene's germline CDR1 is SNHLY and CDR2 FYNNEI. The CDR3 loop is CARPSARAGDYGYTF. The DNA of the CDR3 is TGTGCCAGGCCCTCGGCGAGGGCGGGAGACTATGGCTACACCTTC.

This chain joins TRBV6-5 and TRBJ1-2, with unresolved D. Germline V gene lookup returns CDR1 MNHEY and CDR2 SVGAGI. CDR3 length: 14 residues. Trimming took off 7 bases at V and 7 bases at J, with 19 bases between the two ends. CDR3 loop: CASTYRTGRGGYTF. DNA for the CDR3: TGTGCCAGCACCTACCGGACGGGGAGAGGTGGCTACACCTTC.

The chain is built from TRBV6-5 and TRBJ2-7; 10 nucleotides align to TRBD1. Looked up from germline, CDR1 is MNHEY and CDR2 is SVGAGI. After removal of 1 base from V and 3 bases from J, the junction contained 3 bases not matched to a gene. This CDR3 has 15 amino acids. This CDR3 is CASSYLGTGDYEQYF. The CDR3 region has the DNA TGTGCCAGCAGTTACTTAGGGACAGGGGACTACGAGCAGTACTTC.

This chain uses TRBV6-5 with TRBJ2-3; no reliable D call. The CDR3 totals 14 residues. V gave up 6 bases and J gave up 4 bases, with 14 bases separating them. Germline-derived CDR1 and CDR2 are MNHEY and SVGAGI. As DNA, the CDR3 is TGTGCCAGCAGATCTAGTTATTTACCAGATACGCAGTATTTT. This encodes CASRSSYLPDTQYF.

The chain has TRBV5-1 and TRBJ1-2; 7 nucleotides agree with TRBD1. Per germline, CDR1 SGHRS and CDR2 YFSETQ. This CDR3 is built from 13 residues. Trimming removed 4 bases from V and 7 bases from J; junction bases left unmatched: 7. As DNA, the CDR3 is TGCGCCAGCAGCCTATACACAGGGGTTGGCTACACCTTC. Translation gives CASSLYTGVGYTF.

The chain combines TRBV19 with TRBJ2-3; TRBD1 is a possible D gene (5 bases). Looked up from germline, CDR1 is LNHDA and CDR2 is SQIVND (reference sequence). The CDR3 spans 12 residues. Trimming removed 6 bases at V and 6 bases at J, with 10 bases between. CDR3 in DNA: TGTGCCAGTAGACAGGCAGGGGATACGCAGTATTTT. Translation gives CASRQAGDTQYF.

V gene TRBV15 combines with J gene TRBJ2-7; 7 positions match TRBD2. Germline CDR1 and CDR2: LNHNV and YYDKDF (reference sequence). The CDR3 sequence is 13 residues long. Trimming at V came to 5 bases and at J to 3 bases, leaving 4 bases not matched to a gene. The CDR3: CATSPREDYEQYF. Here the CDR3 DNA reads TGTGCCACCAGCCCCCGGGAGGACTACGAGCAGTACTTC.

The CDR3 DNA sequence: TGCGCCAGCAGCCGGATAGGGGTTAAAGGGCGGGGGGGTACCTACAATGAGCAGTTCTTC. Its protein product is CASSRIGVKGRGGTYNEQFF. The chain employs TRBV4-1 and TRBJ2-1, with 9 nucleotides matching TRBD2. The length of the CDR3 is 20 residues. Germline V gene sequence: CDR1 MGHRA, CDR2 YSYEKL. After removal of 4 bases from V and 2 bases from J, the junction contained 18 bases not matched to a gene.

V and J are TRBV7-3 and TRBJ2-7; the match to TRBD2 covers 9 bases. CDR3 length equals 16 residues. The germline V gene has CDR1 SGHTA and CDR2 FQGTGA. The J segment lost 6 bases and the V segment lost 5 bases, leaving 14 bases of the junction unmatched. The CDR3 spells CASSPRPGLATGEQYF. In DNA form, the CDR3 reads TGTGCCAGCAGCCCCCGGCCTGGACTAGCGACGGGCGAGCAGTACTTC. The full variable domain, rest sourced from reference TRBV7-3 and TRBJ2-7, is GAGVSQTPSNKVTEKGKYVELRCDPISGHTALYWYRQSLGQGPEFLIYFQGTGAADDSGLPNDRFFAVRPEGSVSTLKIQRTERGDSAVYLCASSPRPGLATGEQYFGPGTRLTVT.

This clone has a single count. V gene TRBV5-1 combines with J gene TRBJ1-4, with D perhaps TRBD1 (5 bases). Germline CDR1 and CDR2: SGHRS and YFSETQ. The CDR3 has 14 residues. Trimming cost V 3 bases and J 6 bases, with 12 bases left between them. CDR3 protein: CASSSDSSDEKLFF. The CDR3 bases are TGCGCCAGCAGCTCCGACAGTAGTGATGAAAAACTGTTTTTT.

V usage is TRBV27 and J usage is TRBJ2-5; TRBD2 matches at 7 bases. Germline-derived CDR1 and CDR2 are MNHEY and SMNVEV (reference sequence). With 2 bases clipped from V and 4 bases from J, the junction kept 10 bases outside the gene matches. The CDR3 runs to 16 residues. The CDR3 DNA reads as TGTGCCAGCAGTTTAATGTCTCGGGTAGCGGGAGAGACCCAGTACTTC. Translated: CASSLMSRVAGETQYF.